These 7 T cell receptor beta chains came from one sample sequenced in a study of blood T cell repertoires in COVID-19. Measured with immunoSEQ multiplex PCR; TCRdb has only the in-frame clones, and not every one. The data contain roughly 200,000 clones, 75% to 90% of them singletons. The sample consisted of peripheral blood. These receptors all come from a woman in her sixties or seventies with acute or convalescent COVID-19.

The gene calls are TRBV3-1 (or the pseudogene TRBV3-2) and TRBJ2-2; D remains ambiguous. CDR1 is LGHDT and CDR2 is YNNKEL in the germline V gene (reference sequence). Trimming pared 6 bases from V and 4 bases from J, leaving 12 bases between. This CDR3 is built from 14 residues. CDR3: CASRSITATGELFF. Written as DNA, the CDR3 is TGTGCCAGCAGATCCATCACAGCCACCGGGGAGCTGTTTTTT.

J is TRBJ1-1 and V is TRBV6-2 or TRBV6-3; tentatively, D is TRBD1 (5 bases). The V end lost 0 bases, the J end lost 0 bases, and 8 bases lay between the germline ends. The CDR3 consists of 15 residues. Germline CDR1 MNHEY, CDR2 SVGEGT. The CDR3 loop is CASSYSTDLNTEAFF. Written as DNA, the CDR3 is TGTGCCAGCAGTTACTCGACAGACCTGAACACTGAAGCTTTCTTT.

The rearrangement links TRBV5-5 to TRBJ1-1; 9 positions match TRBD1. Germline V gene sequence: CDR1 SGHKS, CDR2 YYEKEE (reference sequence). This CDR3 contains 16 residues. The J segment lost 0 bases and the V segment lost 4 bases, leaving 7 bases of the junction unmatched. CDR3 protein: CASSRGQGGVNTEAFF. The CDR3 nucleotides read TGTGCCAGCAGCCGGGGACAGGGAGGAGTGAACACTGAAGCTTTCTTT.

This chain connects TRBV28 to TRBJ2-1; TRBD1 matches at 7 bases. This CDR3 comprises 14 residues. Germline values: CDR1 MDHEN, CDR2 SYDVKM. The ends lost 8 bases at V and 4 bases at J; junction bases unmatched: 8. This chain's CDR3 is CASRSGTDYNEQFF. CDR3 DNA: TGTGCCAGCCGATCCGGGACAGATTACAATGAGCAGTTCTTC.

This CDR3 reads CASSHQGWNTEAFF. In DNA form, the CDR3 reads TGTGCCAGCAGCCATCAGGGATGGAACACTGAAGCTTTCTTT. The chain has TRBV3-1 (or the pseudogene TRBV3-2) and TRBJ1-1; D might be TRBD1 (5 bases). V was shortened by 3 bases and J by 1 base, with 9 bases between the two germline ends. The CDR3 consists of 14 residues. CDR1 is LGHDT and CDR2 is YNNKEL in the germline V gene (reference sequence).

The chain has TRBV29-1 and TRBJ2-5, with TRBD2 matching over 13 bases. V dropped 6 bases and J dropped 4; count of bases not matched to a gene: 8. CDR1 and CDR2 (germline): SQVTM, ANQGSEA. This CDR3 is built from 15 residues. In DNA, the CDR3 is TGCAGCGTGGGATCACTAGCGGGAGGGGTAGAGACCCAGTACTTC. This encodes CSVGSLAGGVETQYF.

V gene TRBV25-1 combines with J gene TRBJ1-3, with D uncertain. This CDR3 comprises 15 residues. V gave up 4 bases and J gave up 0 bases, with 10 bases separating them. Per the germline V gene, CDR1 is MGHDK and CDR2 is SYGVNS. The CDR3, as DNA: TGTGCCAGCAGTGTCGACATGTACTCTGGAAACACCATATATTTT. This encodes CASSVDMYSGNTIYF.